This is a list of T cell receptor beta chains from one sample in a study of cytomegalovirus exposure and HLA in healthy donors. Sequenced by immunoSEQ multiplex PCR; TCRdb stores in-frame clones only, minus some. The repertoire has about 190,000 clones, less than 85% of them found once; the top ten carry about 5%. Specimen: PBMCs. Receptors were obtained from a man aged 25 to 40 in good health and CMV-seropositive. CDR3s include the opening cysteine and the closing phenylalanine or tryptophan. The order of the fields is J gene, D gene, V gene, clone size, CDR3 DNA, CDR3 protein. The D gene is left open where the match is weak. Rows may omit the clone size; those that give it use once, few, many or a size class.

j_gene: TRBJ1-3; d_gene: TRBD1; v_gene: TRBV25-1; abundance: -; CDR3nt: TGTGCCAGCAGTGGAACAGGGGGTGGAAACACCATATATTTT; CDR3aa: CASSGTGGGNTIYF
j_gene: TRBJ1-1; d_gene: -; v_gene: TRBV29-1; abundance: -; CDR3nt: TGCAGCGTGGCGAGGACAGCAAACACTGAAGCTTTCTTT; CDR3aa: CSVARTANTEAFF
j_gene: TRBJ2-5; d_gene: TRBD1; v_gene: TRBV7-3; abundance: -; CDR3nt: TGTGCCAGCAGCTTAAAGGGGGACAGAGAGACCCAGTACTTC; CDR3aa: CASSLKGDRETQYF
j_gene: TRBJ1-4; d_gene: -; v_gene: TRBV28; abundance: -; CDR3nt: TGTGCCAGCAGTCAACCCGGACTGGGTGAAAAACTGTTTTTT; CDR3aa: CASSQPGLGEKLFF
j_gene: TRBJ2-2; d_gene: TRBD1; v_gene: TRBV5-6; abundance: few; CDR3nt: TGTGCCAGCAGCGGGGACAGGGGAACCGGGGAGCTGTTTTTT; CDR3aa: CASSGDRGTGELFF
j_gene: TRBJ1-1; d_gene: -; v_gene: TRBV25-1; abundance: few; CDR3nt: TGTGCCAGCAGTGAGTGGAACGTATTTGACGGGGCTTTCTTT; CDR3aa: CASSEWNVFDGAFF
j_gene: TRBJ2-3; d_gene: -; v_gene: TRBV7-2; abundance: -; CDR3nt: TGTGCCAGCAGCTATGTAACGGGGTCTAGCACAGATACGCAGTATTTT; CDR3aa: CASSYVTGSSTDTQYF
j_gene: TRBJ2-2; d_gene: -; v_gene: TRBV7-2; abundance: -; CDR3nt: TGTGCCAGCAGAATGTACACGAACACCGGGGAGCTGTTTTTT; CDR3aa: CASRMYTNTGELFF
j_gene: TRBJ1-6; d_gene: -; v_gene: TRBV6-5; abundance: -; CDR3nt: TGTGCCAGCAGTTACTCAGGGGATTCACCCCTCCACTTT; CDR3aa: CASSYSGDSPLHF
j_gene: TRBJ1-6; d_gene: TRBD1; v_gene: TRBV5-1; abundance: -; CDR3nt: TGCGCCAGCAGCTTGACAGGGGGCAATAATTCACCCCTCCACTTT; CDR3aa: CASSLTGGNNSPLHF
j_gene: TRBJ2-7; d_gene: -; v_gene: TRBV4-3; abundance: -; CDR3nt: TGCGCCAGCAGCCAACATCCCACTGGGCAGTACTTC; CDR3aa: CASSQHPTGQYF
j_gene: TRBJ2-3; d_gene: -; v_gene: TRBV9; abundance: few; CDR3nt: TGTGCCAGCAGCGTAGAGGAGGGGGACTACGGCACAGATACGCAGTATTTT; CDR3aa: CASSVEEGDYGTDTQYF
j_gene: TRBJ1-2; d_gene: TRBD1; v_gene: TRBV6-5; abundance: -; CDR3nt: TGTGCCAGCAGCCTAGCGGGACAGGGGGCCTATGGCTACACCTTC; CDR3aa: CASSLAGQGAYGYTF
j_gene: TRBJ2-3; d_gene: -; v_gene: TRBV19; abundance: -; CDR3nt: TGTGCCAGTAGCCCCAAGGGACTTCGCACAGATACGCAGTATTTT; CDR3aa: CASSPKGLRTDTQYF
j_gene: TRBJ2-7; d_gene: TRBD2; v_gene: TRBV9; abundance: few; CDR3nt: TGTGCCAGCAGCGCTAGCGGGGGAAGCTCCTACGAGCAGTACTTC; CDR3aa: CASSASGGSSYEQYF
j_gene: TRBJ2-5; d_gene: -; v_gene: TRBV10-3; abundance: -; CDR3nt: TGTGCCACCGCCGGAGCCGACCATCGAGAGACCCAGTACTTC; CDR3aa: CATAGADHRETQYF
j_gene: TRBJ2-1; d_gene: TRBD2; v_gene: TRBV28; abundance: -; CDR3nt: TGTGCCAGCAGTTCCCCTGGGGCTAGCGGGAGTTGGGAGCAGTTCTTC; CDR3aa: CASSSPGASGSWEQFF
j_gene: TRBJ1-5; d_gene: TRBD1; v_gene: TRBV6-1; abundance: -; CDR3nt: TGTGCCAGCAGCCCGACAGGGTCCAATCAGCCCCAGCATTTT; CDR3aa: CASSPTGSNQPQHF
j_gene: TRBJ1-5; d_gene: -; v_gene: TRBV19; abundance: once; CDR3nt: TGTGCCAGTAGTATCCAGCGGACTTATAGCAATCAGCCCCAGCATTTT; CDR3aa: CASSIQRTYSNQPQHF
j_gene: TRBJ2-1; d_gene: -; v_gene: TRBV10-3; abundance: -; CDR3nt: TGTGCCATCAGTGGAGGATTAAGATCTAACAATGAGCAGTTCTTC; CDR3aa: CAISGGLRSNNEQFF
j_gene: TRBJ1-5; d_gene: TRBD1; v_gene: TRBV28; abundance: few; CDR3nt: TGTGCCAGCAGTTCGGGGACAGGGCCCAATCAGCCCCAGCATTTT; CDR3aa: CASSSGTGPNQPQHF
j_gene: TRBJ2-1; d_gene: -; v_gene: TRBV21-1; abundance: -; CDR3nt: TGTGCCAGCAAACCCAAGGGGCAGCCCGCCATTCTGAGCTCCTACAATGAGCAGTTCTTC; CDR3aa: CASKPKGQPAILSSYNEQFF
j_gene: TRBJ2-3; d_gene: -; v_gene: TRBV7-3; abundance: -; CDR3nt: TGTGCCAGCAGCTTAAACTCTGGGGGGGATACGCAGTATTTT; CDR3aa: CASSLNSGGDTQYF
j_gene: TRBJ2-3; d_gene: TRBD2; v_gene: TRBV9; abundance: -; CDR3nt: TGTGCCAGCAGCGTAGGAGTAGCAGGCGGGGGAGGGGATACGCAGTATTTT; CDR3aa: CASSVGVAGGGGDTQYF
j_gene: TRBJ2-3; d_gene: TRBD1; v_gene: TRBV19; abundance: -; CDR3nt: TGTGCCAGTAGTCCGAGACAGGGGAGAGATACGCAGTATTTT; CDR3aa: CASSPRQGRDTQYF
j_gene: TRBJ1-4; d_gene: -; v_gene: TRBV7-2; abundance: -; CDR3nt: TGTGCCAGCGGCCAAGCGGTCTCCCGGAATGAAAAACTGTTTTTT; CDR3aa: CASGQAVSRNEKLFF
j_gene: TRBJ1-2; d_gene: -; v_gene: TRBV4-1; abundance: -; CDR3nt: TGCGCCAGCAGCCAAGGAGGGGGTCGCTATGGCTACACCTTC; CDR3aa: CASSQGGGRYGYTF
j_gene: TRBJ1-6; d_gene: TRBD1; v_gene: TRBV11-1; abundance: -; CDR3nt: TGTGCCAGCAGCTCGGACAGGGACAATTCACCCCTCCACTTT; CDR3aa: CASSSDRDNSPLHF
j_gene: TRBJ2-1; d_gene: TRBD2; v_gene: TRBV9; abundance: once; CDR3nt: TGTGCCAGCAGCGACGGGACTAGCGGGGAGCGAAGCTCCTACAATGAGCAGTTCTTC; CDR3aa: CASSDGTSGERSSYNEQFF
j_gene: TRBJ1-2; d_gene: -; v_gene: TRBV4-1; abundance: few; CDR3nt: TGCGCCAGCAGCCACACCCGGGACTCCAACTATGGCTACACCTTC; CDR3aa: CASSHTRDSNYGYTF